The present entry profiles one TCR beta chain with its context. Germline V lookup: CDR1 MNHNS, CDR2 SASEGT. Trimming cost V 2 bases and J 0 bases, with 11 bases left between them. The CDR3 sequence is 15 residues long. The data were obtained in a study of OX40 agonist ivuxolimab in advanced cancers. Produced via immunoSEQ multiplex PCR; TCRdb's table is partial and in-frame only. Of under 45,000 clones listed, 74% are singletons. This clonotype originated in an adult with an advanced solid tumor such as melanoma, head and neck, liver or kidney cancer. This specimen consisted of CD4+ or CD8+ T cells sorted from blood, obtained in a trial of the OX40 agonist ivuxolimab. The chain carries TRBV6-1 and TRBJ2-7; D not certain. The CDR3 is CASSEMGRSSYEQYF. In DNA, the CDR3 is TGTGCCAGCAGTGAAATGGGCAGGAGCTCCTACGAGCAGTACTTC.